A selection of T cell receptor beta chains follows, all from one sample in a study of T cell changes during pregnancy in multiple sclerosis. Libraries were prepared by immunoSEQ multiplex PCR; TCRdb keeps only in-frame clonotypes and omits some of them. The sample has roughly 93,000 clones; around 92% are singletons. The material was peripheral blood, obtained after pregnancy. These receptors were taken from a female donor in good health, enrolled as a control in a pregnancy study. Both conserved end residues are trimmed from each CDR3. Fields, in order: D gene, J gene, V gene, CDR3 protein. D genes are given only for firm matches.

.	TRBJ1-2	TRBV7-2	ASSGRGRWNGYT
.	TRBJ2-1	TRBV19	ASSALGVPSSYNEQF
TRBD1	TRBJ1-2	TRBV5-1	ASSGGTGGNGYT
TRBD2	TRBJ2-1	TRBV6-6	ASSYLLGTILNEQF
.	TRBJ1-1	TRBV28	ASSPFKPGQLNTEAF
.	TRBJ2-1	TRBV4-1	ASSQDIPTDRGV
.	TRBJ1-5	TRBV27	ASGMAGNSNQPQH
.	TRBJ2-1	TRBV10-3	AIRIDNEQF
TRBD1	TRBJ2-1	TRBV25-1	ASSGRDRENNEQF
TRBD1	TRBJ1-1	TRBV6-1	ASSWTGVNTEAF
TRBD1	TRBJ1-2	TRBV18	ASSPSRGRDYGYT
TRBD1	TRBJ2-7	TRBV19	ASSTGTGNYEQY
.	TRBJ1-2	TRBV2	ASSDLPANYGYT
TRBD1	TRBJ2-7	TRBV7-8	ASSPRQGPSSYEQY
TRBD1	TRBJ2-7	TRBV4-1	ASSGRDRGVGVSEQY
TRBD2	TRBJ2-1	TRBV28	ASSRLAMAYNEQF
.	TRBJ2-7	TRBV6-5	ASTSPGSISYEQY
.	TRBJ2-5	TRBV27	ASSLGQFQETQY
TRBD1	TRBJ1-4	TRBV28	ASSLYGDRQNEKLF
.	TRBJ2-3	TRBV21-1	ASSKVRGGATSIGRSTDTQY
.	TRBJ2-1	TRBV7-3	ASSLSAYNEQF
.	TRBJ2-1	TRBV20-1	SALSYNEQF
TRBD2	TRBJ2-7	TRBV19	ASSTPGLASHEQY
.	TRBJ2-3	TRBV7-9	ASSLEGRTDTQY
.	TRBJ2-7	TRBV5-4	ASSLGTTYEQY
TRBD2	TRBJ2-1	TRBV9	ASSPSGTNNEQF
TRBD1	TRBJ2-2	TRBV25-1	ASSTGTGDTGELF
.	TRBJ1-5	TRBV6-6	ASWRAENQPQH
TRBD1	TRBJ1-2	TRBV7-9	ASSLGGQGNYGYT
.	TRBJ2-2	TRBV7-3	ASSFSSGELF